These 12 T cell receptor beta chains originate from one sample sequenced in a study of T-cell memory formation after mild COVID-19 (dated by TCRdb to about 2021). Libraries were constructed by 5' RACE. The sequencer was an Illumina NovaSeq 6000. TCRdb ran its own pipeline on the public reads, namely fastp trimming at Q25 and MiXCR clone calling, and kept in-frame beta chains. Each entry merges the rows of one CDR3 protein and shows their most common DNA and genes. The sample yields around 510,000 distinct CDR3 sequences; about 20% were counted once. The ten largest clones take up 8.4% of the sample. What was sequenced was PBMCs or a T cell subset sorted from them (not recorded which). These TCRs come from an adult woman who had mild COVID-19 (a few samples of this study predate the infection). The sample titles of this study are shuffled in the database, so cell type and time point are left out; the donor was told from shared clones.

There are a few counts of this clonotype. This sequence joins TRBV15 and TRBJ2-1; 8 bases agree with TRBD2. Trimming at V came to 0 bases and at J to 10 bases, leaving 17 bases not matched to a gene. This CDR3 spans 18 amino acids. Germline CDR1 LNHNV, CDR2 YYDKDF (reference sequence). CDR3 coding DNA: TGTGCCACCAGCAGAGATCCCCCCCGGGTAGCGGGACTCAAGGAGCAGTTCTTC. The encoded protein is CATSRDPPRVAGLKEQFF.

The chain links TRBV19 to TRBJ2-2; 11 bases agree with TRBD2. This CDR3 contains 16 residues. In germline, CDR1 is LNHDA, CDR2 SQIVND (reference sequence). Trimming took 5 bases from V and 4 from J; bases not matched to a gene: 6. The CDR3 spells CASSGGLAGPTGELFF. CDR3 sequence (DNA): TGTGCCAGTAGTGGCGGACTAGCGGGCCCCACCGGGGAGCTGTTTTTT.

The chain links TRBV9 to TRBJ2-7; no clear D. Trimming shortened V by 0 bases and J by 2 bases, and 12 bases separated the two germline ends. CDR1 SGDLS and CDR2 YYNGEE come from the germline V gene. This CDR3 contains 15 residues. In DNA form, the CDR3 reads TGTGCCAGCAGCGTAGGGACCGCCACAGCCTACGAGCAGTACTTC. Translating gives CASSVGTATAYEQYF.

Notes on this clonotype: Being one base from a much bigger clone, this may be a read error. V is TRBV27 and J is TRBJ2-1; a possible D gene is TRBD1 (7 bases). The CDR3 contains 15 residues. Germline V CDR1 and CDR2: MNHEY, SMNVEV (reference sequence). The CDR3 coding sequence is TGTGACACCCAGAGGGAGGCAGGGGGATACAATGAGCAGTTCTTC. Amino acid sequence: CDTQREAGGYNEQFF.

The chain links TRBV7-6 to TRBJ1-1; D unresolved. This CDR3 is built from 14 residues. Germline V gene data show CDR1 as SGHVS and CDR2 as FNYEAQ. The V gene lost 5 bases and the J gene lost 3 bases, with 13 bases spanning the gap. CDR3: CASSREISDTEAFF. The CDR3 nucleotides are TGTGCCAGCAGCCGGGAGATTTCGGACACTGAAGCTTTCTTT.

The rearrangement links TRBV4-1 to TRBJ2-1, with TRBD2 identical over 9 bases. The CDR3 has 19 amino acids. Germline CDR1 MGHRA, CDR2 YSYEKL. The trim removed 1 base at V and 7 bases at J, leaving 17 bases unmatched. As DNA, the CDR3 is TGCGCCAGCAGCCAAGTCCCCACGGGACTAGCCGGGGGAAGGAATGAGCAGTTCTTC. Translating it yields CASSQVPTGLAGGRNEQFF.

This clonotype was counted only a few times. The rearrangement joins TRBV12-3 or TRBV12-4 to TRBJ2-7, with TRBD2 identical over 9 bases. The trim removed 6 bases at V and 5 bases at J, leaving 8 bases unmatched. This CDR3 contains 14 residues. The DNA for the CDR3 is TGTGCCAGCAGCTATACCGGGACTAGCAACGAGCAGTACTTC. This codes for CASSYTGTSNEQYF.

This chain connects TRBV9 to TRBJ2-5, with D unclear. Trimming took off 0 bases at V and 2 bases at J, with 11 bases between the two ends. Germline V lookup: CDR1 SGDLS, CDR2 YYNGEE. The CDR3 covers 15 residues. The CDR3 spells CASSVDNGQQETQYF. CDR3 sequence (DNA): TGTGCCAGCAGCGTAGACAATGGTCAGCAAGAGACCCAGTACTTC.

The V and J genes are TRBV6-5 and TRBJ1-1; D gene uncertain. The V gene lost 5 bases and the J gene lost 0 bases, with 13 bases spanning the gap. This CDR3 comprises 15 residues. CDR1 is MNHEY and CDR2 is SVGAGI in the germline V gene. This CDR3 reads CASSPAKLMNTEAFF. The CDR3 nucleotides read TGTGCCAGCAGTCCCGCCAAGCTTATGAACACTGAAGCTTTCTTT.

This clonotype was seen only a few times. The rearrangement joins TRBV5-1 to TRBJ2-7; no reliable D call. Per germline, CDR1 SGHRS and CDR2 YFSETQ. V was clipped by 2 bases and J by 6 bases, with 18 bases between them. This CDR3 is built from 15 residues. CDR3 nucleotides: TGCGCCAGCAGCTTATCCCTGGCAGTCGGTTCCGAGCAGTACTTC. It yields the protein CASSLSLAVGSEQYF.

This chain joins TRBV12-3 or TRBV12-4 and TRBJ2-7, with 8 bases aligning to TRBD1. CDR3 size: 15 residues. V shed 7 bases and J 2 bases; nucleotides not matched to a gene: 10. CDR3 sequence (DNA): TGTGCCAGCACAAATAGGGACAGGCCAACCTACGAGCAGTACTTC. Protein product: CASTNRDRPTYEQYF.

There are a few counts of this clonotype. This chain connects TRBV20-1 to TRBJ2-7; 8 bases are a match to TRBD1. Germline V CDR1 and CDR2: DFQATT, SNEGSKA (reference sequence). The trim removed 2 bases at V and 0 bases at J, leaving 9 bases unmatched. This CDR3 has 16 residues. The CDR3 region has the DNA TGCAGTGCTAGATCCCGGACAGGGCCGAGCTCCTACGAGCAGTACTTC. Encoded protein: CSARSRTGPSSYEQYF.